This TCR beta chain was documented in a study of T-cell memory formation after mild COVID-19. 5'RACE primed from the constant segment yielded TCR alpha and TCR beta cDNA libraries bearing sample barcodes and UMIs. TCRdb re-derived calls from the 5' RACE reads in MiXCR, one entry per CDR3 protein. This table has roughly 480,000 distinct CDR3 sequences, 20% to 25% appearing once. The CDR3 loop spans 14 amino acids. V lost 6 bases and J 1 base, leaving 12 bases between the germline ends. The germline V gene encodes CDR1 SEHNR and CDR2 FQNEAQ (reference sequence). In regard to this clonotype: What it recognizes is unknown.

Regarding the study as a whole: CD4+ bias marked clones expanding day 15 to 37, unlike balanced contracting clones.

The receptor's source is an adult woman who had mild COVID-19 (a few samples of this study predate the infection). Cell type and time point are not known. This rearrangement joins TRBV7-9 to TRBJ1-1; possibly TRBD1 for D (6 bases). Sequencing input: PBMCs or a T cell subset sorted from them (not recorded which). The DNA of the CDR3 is TGTGCCAGCAGAAAAAAACAGGGGAACACTGAAGCTTTCTTT. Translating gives CASRKKQGNTEAFF.